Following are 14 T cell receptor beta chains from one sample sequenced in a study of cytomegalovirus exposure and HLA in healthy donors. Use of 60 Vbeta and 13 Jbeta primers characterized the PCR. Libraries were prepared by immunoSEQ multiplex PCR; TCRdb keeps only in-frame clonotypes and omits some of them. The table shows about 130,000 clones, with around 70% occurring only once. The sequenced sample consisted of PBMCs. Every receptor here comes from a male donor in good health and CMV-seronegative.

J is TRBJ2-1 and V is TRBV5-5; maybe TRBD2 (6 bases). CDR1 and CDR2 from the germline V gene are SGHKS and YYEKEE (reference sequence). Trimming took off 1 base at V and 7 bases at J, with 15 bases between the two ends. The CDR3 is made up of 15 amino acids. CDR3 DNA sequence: TGTGCCAGCAGCTTGCCCGGAGGGGTTCAGAATGAGCAGTTCTTC. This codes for CASSLPGGVQNEQFF.

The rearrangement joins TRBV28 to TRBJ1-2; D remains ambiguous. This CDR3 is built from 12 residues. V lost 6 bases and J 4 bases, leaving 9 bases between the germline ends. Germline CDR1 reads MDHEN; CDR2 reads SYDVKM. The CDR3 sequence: CASSPGVYGYTF. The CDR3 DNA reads TGTGCCAGCAGCCCCGGGGTCTATGGCTACACCTTC.

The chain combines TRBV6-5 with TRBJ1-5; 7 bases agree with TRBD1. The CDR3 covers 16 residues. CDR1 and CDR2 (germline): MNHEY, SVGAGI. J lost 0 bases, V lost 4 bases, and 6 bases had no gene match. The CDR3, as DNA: TGTGCCAGCAGTTTAGGGGACAGACGTAGCAATCAGCCCCAGCATTTT. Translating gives CASSLGDRRSNQPQHF.

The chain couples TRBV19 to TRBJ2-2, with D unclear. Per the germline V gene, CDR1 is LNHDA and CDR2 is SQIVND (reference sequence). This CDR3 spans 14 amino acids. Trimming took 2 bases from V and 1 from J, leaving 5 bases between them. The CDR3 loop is CASSISRNTGELFF. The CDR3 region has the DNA TGTGCCAGTAGTATATCCAGGAACACCGGGGAGCTGTTTTTT. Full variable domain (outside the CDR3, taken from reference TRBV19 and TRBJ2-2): DGGITQSPKYLFRKEGQNVTLSCEQNLNHDAMYWYRQDPGQGLRLIYYSQIVNDFQKGDIAEGYSVSREKKESFPLTVTSAQKNPTAFYLCASSISRNTGELFFGEGSRLTVL.

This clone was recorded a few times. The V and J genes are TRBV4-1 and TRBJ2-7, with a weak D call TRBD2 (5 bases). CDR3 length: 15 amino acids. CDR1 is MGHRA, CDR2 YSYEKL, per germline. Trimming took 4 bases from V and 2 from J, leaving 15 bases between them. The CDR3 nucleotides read TGCGCCAGCAGCCTGTCTAGCTCCGGACCCTACGAGCAGTACTTC. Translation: CASSLSSSGPYEQYF.

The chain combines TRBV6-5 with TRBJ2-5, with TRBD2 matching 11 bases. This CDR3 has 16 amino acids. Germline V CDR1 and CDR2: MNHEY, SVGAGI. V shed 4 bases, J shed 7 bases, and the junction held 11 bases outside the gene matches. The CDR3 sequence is CASSSSGGYNKRTQYF. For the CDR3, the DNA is TGTGCCAGCAGTTCTAGCGGGGGGTACAATAAGAGGACCCAGTACTTC.

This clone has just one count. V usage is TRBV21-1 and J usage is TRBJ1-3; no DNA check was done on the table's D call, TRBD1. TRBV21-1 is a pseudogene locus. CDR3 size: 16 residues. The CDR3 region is CASSKAGPADGNTIYF. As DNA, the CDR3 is TGTGCCAGCAGCAAAGCGGGGCCCGCGGACGGAAACACCATATATTTT.

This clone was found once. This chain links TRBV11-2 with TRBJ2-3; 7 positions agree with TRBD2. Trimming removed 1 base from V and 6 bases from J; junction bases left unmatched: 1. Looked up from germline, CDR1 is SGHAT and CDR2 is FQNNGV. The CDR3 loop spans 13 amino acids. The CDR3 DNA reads TGTGCCAGCAGCTTAGGACTAGCCGATACGCAGTATTTT. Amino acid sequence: CASSLGLADTQYF.

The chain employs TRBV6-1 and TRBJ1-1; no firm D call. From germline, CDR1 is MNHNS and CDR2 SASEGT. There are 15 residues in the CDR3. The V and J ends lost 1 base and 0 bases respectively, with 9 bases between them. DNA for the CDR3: TGTGCCAGCAGTGAAGTCCCAGACATGAACACTGAAGCTTTCTTT. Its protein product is CASSEVPDMNTEAFF.

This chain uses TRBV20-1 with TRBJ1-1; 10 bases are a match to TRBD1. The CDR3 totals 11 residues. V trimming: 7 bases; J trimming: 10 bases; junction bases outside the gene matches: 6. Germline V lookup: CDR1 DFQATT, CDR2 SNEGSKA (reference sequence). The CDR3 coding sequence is TGCAGTGTTCCGCGGACAGGGGGAGCTTTCTTT. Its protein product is CSVPRTGGAFF.

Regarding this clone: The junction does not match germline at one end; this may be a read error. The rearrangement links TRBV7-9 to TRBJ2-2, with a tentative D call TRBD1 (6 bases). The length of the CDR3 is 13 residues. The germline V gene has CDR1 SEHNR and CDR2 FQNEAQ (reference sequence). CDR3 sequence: CSSSPRGTGELFF. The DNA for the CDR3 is TGTTCCAGCAGCCCCAGGGGTACCGGGGAGCTGTTTTTT.

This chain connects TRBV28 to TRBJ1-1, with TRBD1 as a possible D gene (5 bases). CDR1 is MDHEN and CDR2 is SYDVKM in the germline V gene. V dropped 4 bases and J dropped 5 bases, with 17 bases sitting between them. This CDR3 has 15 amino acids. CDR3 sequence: CASSSYTGEGTEAFF. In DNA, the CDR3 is TGTGCCAGCAGTTCATATACGGGGGAAGGAACTGAAGCTTTCTTT.

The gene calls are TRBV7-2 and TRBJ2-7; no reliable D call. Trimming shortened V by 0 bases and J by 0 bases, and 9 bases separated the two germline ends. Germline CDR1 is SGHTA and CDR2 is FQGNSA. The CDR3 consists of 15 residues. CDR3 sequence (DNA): TGTGCCAGCAGCTTAGCCGGCGGAAGCTCCTACGAGCAGTACTTC. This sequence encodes CASSLAGGSSYEQYF.

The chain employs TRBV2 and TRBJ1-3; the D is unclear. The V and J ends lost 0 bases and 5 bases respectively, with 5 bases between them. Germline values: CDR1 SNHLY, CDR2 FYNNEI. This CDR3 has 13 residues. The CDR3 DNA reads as TGTGCCAGCAGTGAAGCCGGGAGAAACACCATATATTTT. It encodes CASSEAGRNTIYF. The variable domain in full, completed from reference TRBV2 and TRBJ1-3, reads EPEVTQTPSHQVTQMGQEVILRCVPISNHLYFYWYRQILGQKVEFLVSFYNNEISEKSEIFDDQFSVERPDGSNFTLKIRSTKLEDSAMYFCASSEAGRNTIYFGEGSWLTVV.